These 20 T cell receptor beta chains were sequenced from one sample in a study of T-cell reconstitution after alpha-beta-depleted transplantation in children. The TCRbeta library was prepared with unique molecular identifiers. In TCRdb, the PCR reads were re-called with MiXCR into one record per CDR3 protein. Altogether around 580,000 distinct CDR3 sequences are present, approximately 22% being singletons, with the ten largest covering roughly 15%. Sequenced here: PBMCs, mostly from graft donor cells, sampled 360 days after TCRalphabeta/CD19-depleted stem cell transplant. The receptors stem from a boy younger than two who had a stem cell transplant for acute myeloid leukemia, so the T cells may come from the graft donor.

This clonotype was detected ten times or more. The gene calls are TRBV20-1 and TRBJ2-1, with 8 bases aligning to TRBD2. Germline loops: CDR1 DFQATT, CDR2 SNEGSKA (reference sequence). Unmatched junction bases numbered 15, after V lost 6 bases and J lost 2 bases. This CDR3 spans 17 amino acids. The CDR3 protein is CSASLLIAGITYNEQFF. The CDR3 coding sequence is TGCAGTGCCTCACTTTTAATAGCGGGGATAACCTACAATGAGCAGTTCTTC.

This clonotype came up many times. V is TRBV29-1 and J is TRBJ2-5; 12 bases are a match to TRBD2. The CDR3 runs 12 residues. Trimming cost V 5 bases and J 5 bases; bases outside gene matches: 0. Germline-derived CDR1 and CDR2 are SQVTM and ANQGSEA. In DNA, the CDR3 is TGCAGCGTTACTAGCGGGGGGGAGACCCAGTACTTC. This sequence encodes CSVTSGGETQYF.

This clonotype has just a few counts. This sequence joins TRBV6-1 and TRBJ2-3; D is tentatively TRBD1 or TRBD2 (6 bases each). Trimming pared 11 bases from V and 3 bases from J, leaving 18 bases between. The germline V gene has CDR1 MNHNS and CDR2 SASEGT. This CDR3 contains 14 residues. The CDR3 is CAGSMRGTTDTQYF. CDR3 coding DNA: TGTGCCGGCTCAATGAGGGGGACTACAGATACGCAGTATTTT.

This clonotype has at least ten counts. The V and J genes are TRBV7-2 and TRBJ2-1; maybe TRBD2 (6 bases). The ends were cut back, 4 bases at V and 0 bases at J, with 16 bases in the middle. Germline-derived CDR1 and CDR2 are SGHTA and FQGNSA. The CDR3 consists of 17 residues. The chain's CDR3 is CASSYLDYTPSYNEQFF. Here the CDR3 DNA reads TGTGCCAGCAGCTACTTGGACTACACGCCCTCCTACAATGAGCAGTTCTTC. The full variable domain, rest sourced from reference TRBV7-2 and TRBJ2-1, is GAGVSQSPSNKVTEKGKDVELRCDPISGHTALYWYRQSLGQGLEFLIYFQGNSAPDKSGLPSDRFSAERTGGSVSTLTIQRTQQEDSAVYLCASSYLDYTPSYNEQFFGPGTRLTVL.

The rearrangement joins TRBV5-8 to TRBJ2-2, with unresolved D. The CDR3 loop spans 13 amino acids. In germline, CDR1 is SGHTS, CDR2 YDEGEE. Trimming pared 0 bases from V and 6 bases from J, leaving 6 bases between. The CDR3 region is CASSLDSSGELFF. DNA for the CDR3: TGTGCCAGCAGCTTGGATTCCTCCGGGGAGCTGTTTTTT.

This clonotype was counted between two and nine times. This chain joins TRBV7-3 and TRBJ2-2; 8 nucleotides align to TRBD2. Germline CDR1 reads SGHTA; CDR2 reads FQGTGA. Trimming at V came to 0 bases and at J to 7 bases, leaving 4 bases not matched to a gene. This CDR3 has 15 residues. The CDR3 here is CASSLTSGGIGELFF. CDR3 coding DNA: TGTGCCAGCAGCTTAACCAGCGGGGGTATCGGGGAGCTGTTTTTT. Supplemented by reference TRBV7-3 and TRBJ2-2, the full variable domain reads GAGVSQTPSNKVTEKGKYVELRCDPISGHTALYWYRQSLGQGPEFLIYFQGTGAADDSGLPNDRFFAVRPEGSVSTLKIQRTERGDSAVYLCASSLTSGGIGELFFGEGSRLTVL.

This clonotype came up a few times. V usage is TRBV20-1 and J usage is TRBJ2-6; D is perhaps TRBD1 (6 bases). Trimming removed 0 bases at V and 0 bases at J, with 9 bases between. Per the germline V gene, CDR1 is DFQATT and CDR2 is SNEGSKA (reference sequence). This CDR3 has 16 amino acids. The CDR3 coding sequence is TGCAGTGCTAGAGATTACAGGGACTCTGGGGCCAACGTCCTGACTTTC. The encoded protein is CSARDYRDSGANVLTF.

This clonotype has a count of ten or more. The rearrangement links TRBV4-3 to TRBJ1-6; D is perhaps TRBD1 (5 bases). CDR3 length equals 19 residues. Germline CDR1 and CDR2: LGHNA and YSLEER. The V end lost 0 bases, the J end lost 4 bases, and 19 bases lay between the germline ends. The DNA for the CDR3 is TGCGCCAGCAGCCAAGATGGGGCAGGACCTAAAGGATATAATTCACCCCTCCACTTT. This sequence encodes CASSQDGAGPKGYNSPLHF.

This sequence joins TRBV9 and TRBJ2-7; 10 nucleotides agree with TRBD2. The CDR3 sequence is 18 residues long. V was clipped by 0 bases and J by 0 bases; unmatched bases: 9. Germline CDR1 and CDR2: SGDLS and YYNGEE. Written as DNA, the CDR3 is TGTGCCAGCAGCGTAGCTGACGAGACTAGCGGGCTCTCCTACGAGCAGTACTTC. Its protein is CASSVADETSGLSYEQYF.

Only a few counts were recorded for this clonotype. This chain joins TRBV6-1 and TRBJ2-7; D call uncertain. Germline CDR1 is MNHNS and CDR2 is SASEGT. The length of the CDR3 is 14 residues. The CDR3 sequence is CASSDKGPIMQPHV. CDR3 nucleotide sequence: TGTGCCAGCAGTGATAAAGGGCCGATTATGCAGCCTCACGTC.

This clonotype was detected only a few times. The CDR3 loop is CASSHLSTDTQYF. The CDR3 nucleotides are TGTGCCAGCAGTCACCTTAGCACAGATACGCAGTATTTT. The chain links TRBV12-3 or TRBV12-4 to TRBJ2-3; no firm D call. This CDR3 region has 13 residues. Trimming took off 5 bases at V and 0 bases at J, with 6 bases between the two ends.

This clonotype turned up a few times. This chain links TRBV6-1 with TRBJ1-5; no clear D. CDR3 size: 11 residues. V was pared by 3 bases and J by 6 bases, with 3 bases between. Germline CDR1 reads MNHNS; CDR2 reads SASEGT. The CDR3: CASSEVQPQHF. CDR3 sequence (DNA): TGTGCCAGCAGTGAGGTTCAGCCCCAGCATTTT.

V and J are TRBV7-2 and TRBJ2-6, with D possibly being TRBD1 or TRBD2 (5 bases each). The CDR3 loop spans 16 amino acids. V was trimmed by 5 bases and J by 2 bases, leaving 13 bases between them. Germline V CDR1 and CDR2: SGHTA, FQGNSA. The CDR3 spells CASSREGRAGANVLTF. CDR3 DNA sequence: TGTGCCAGCAGCCGAGAGGGCAGGGCTGGGGCCAACGTCCTGACTTTC.

V is TRBV4-3 and J is TRBJ2-7, with 10 bases that match TRBD1. The better agreement between TRBJ2-1 and the DNA end casts doubt on the J call. The CDR3 is 14 amino acids. Germline CDR1 is LGHNA and CDR2 is YSLEER. CDR3 amino acids: CASSPGQGGYEQFF. The CDR3 nucleotides are TGCGCCAGCAGCCCAGGACAGGGGGGCTACGAGCAGTTCTTC.

This clonotype was found a few times. V is TRBV6-1 and J is TRBJ2-7, with a weak D call TRBD2 (5 bases). The CDR3 runs 14 residues. Germline values: CDR1 MNHNS, CDR2 SASEGT. V was clipped by 2 bases and J by 6 bases, with 14 bases between them. CDR3 bases: TGTGCCAGCAGTGAAAGGTCCCCCCGGGGCGAGCAGTACTTC. Its protein product is CASSERSPRGEQYF.

This clonotype was counted many times. CDR3 residues: CASSQDERADTQYF. CDR3 in DNA: TGCGCCAGCAGCCAAGATGAAAGGGCAGATACGCAGTATTTT. The chain carries TRBV4-3 and TRBJ2-3; D is ambiguous. CDR1 is LGHNA, CDR2 YSLEER, per germline. Trimming removed 0 bases at V and 4 bases at J, with 8 bases between. The CDR3 runs to 14 residues.

This clonotype came up many times. CDR3 DNA: TGTGCCACCAGACTACAGGGAGTTAGAGGCTACACCTTC. Its translation is CATRLQGVRGYTF. The rearrangement links TRBV12-3 or TRBV12-4 to TRBJ1-2, with TRBD1 as a possible D gene (6 bases). Trimming removed 10 bases from V and 8 bases from J, with 20 bases in between. This CDR3 is 13 amino acids long.

CDR3: CASSLDWGQGTYEQYV. CDR3 in DNA: TGTGCCAGCAGCTTGGATTGGGGACAGGGGACATACGAGCAGTACGTC. This chain joins TRBV5-8 and TRBJ2-7, with 10 bases lining up with TRBD1. Germline CDR1 and CDR2: SGHTS and YDEGEE. With 0 bases clipped from V and 4 bases from J, the junction kept 7 bases outside the gene matches. The CDR3 loop spans 16 amino acids.

This clonotype was found many times. The rearrangement links TRBV15 to TRBJ1-5, with D uncertain. This CDR3 contains 14 residues. Per germline, CDR1 LNHNV and CDR2 YYDKDF (reference sequence). V lost 0 bases to trimming and J lost 6 bases, with 9 bases between them. The CDR3 reads CATSRERGIQPQHF. DNA for the CDR3: TGTGCCACCAGCAGAGAGCGGGGAATTCAGCCCCAGCATTTT.

The V gene is TRBV5-1, the J gene TRBJ2-1, with D possibly TRBD1 on 6 matching bases. The CDR3 contains 15 residues. The germline V and J ends were trimmed by 4 bases and 2 bases, with 13 bases remaining between them. The V gene's germline CDR1 is SGHRS and CDR2 YFSETQ. CDR3 bases: TGCGCCAGCAGCCCACAGGGTCCTACCTACAATGAGCAGTTCTTC. Translating gives CASSPQGPTYNEQFF.